These T cell receptor beta chains were read from a single sample in a study of T cells after yellow fever vaccination. TCRdb reprocessed the 5' RACE reads via MiXCR and lists one record per CDR3 protein. The sample lists approximately 300,000 distinct CDR3 sequences, 10% to 15% occurring once. The sequences come from CD4+ T cells sorted from PBMCs, collected 45 days after the yellow fever booster vaccination. All receptors come from a man aged 30 to 45 who received the YFV17D yellow fever vaccine. Both conserved end residues are part of each CDR3. D genes are given only for firm matches. The listing skips clone size in some rows; elsewhere it reads once, few, many or a size class.

d_gene,j_gene,v_gene,abundance,CDR3aa,CDR3nt
TRBD1,TRBJ2-4,TRBV5-1,few,CASSFTGGEGRDIQYF,TGCGCCAGCAGCTTCACAGGGGGCGAGGGACGGGACATTCAGTACTTC
-,TRBJ2-1,TRBV7-6,many,CASSLVPYNEQFF,TGTGCCAGCAGCTTAGTCCCGTACAATGAGCAGTTCTTC
TRBD2,TRBJ2-7,TRBV7-9,few,CASSPPGGGGEQYF,TGTGCCAGCAGTCCTCCGGGAGGTGGTGGCGAGCAGTACTTC
TRBD1,TRBJ2-1,TRBV20-1,few,CSASSTGQGFYNEQFF,TGCAGTGCTAGCTCAACGGGACAGGGCTTTTACAATGAGCAGTTCTTC
-,TRBJ2-1,TRBV6-2/TRBV6-3,few,CASGLYEQFF,TGTGCCAGCGGATTGTATGAGCAGTTCTTC
TRBD1,TRBJ2-2,TRBV7-7,-,CASSEGQTFSGELFF,TGTGCCAGCAGCGAGGGACAGACGTTCAGCGGGGAGCTGTTTTTT
TRBD2,TRBJ2-3,TRBV5-1,-,CASSSIPVAGENTQYF,TGCGCCAGCAGCTCCATCCCAGTAGCGGGCGAAAATACGCAGTATTTT
-,TRBJ2-1,TRBV28,many,CASSPGVGVREQFF,TGTGCCAGCAGTCCCGGCGTAGGGGTCCGTGAGCAGTTCTTC
-,TRBJ1-3,TRBV15,-,CATSRKAGAIGSGNTIYF,TGTGCCACCAGCAGAAAGGCAGGGGCGATCGGCTCTGGAAACACCATATATTTT
TRBD2,TRBJ2-1,TRBV6-1,many,CASRLADYNEQFF,TGTGCCAGCAGACTAGCGGATTACAATGAGCAGTTCTTC
-,TRBJ1-5,TRBV4-3,many,CASSQDPQAGSNQPQHF,TGCGCCAGCAGCCAAGACCCCCAGGCAGGTAGCAATCAGCCCCAGCATTTT
-,TRBJ2-7,TRBV20-1,many,CSAASPTPTNYEQYF,TGCAGTGCTGCCTCCCCGACACCGACAAACTACGAGCAGTACTTC
-,TRBJ2-3,TRBV2,-,CASSAFAGSSTDTQYF,TGTGCCAGCAGTGCCTTCGCGGGATCTAGCACAGATACGCAGTATTTT
-,TRBJ1-2,TRBV20-1,-,CSASWGLGYGYTF,TGCAGTGCTAGTTGGGGGCTCGGCTATGGCTACACCTTC
TRBD2,TRBJ2-1,TRBV7-9,few,CASSPQFTSGTYTGQFF,TGTGCCAGCAGCCCCCAATTCACTAGCGGGACTTATACGGGGCAGTTCTTC
-,TRBJ2-1,TRBV20-1,many,CSALDRSEQFF,TGCAGTGCCCTAGATCGGAGTGAGCAGTTCTTC
TRBD1,TRBJ1-4,TRBV7-2,few,CASSARGDSRGEKLFF,TGTGCCAGCAGCGCCAGAGGGGACAGTAGAGGTGAAAAACTGTTTTTT
-,TRBJ2-5,TRBV28,many,CASSLVGSQETQYF,TGTGCCAGCAGTTTGGTGGGTTCGCAAGAGACCCAGTACTTC
-,TRBJ2-3,TRBV9,few,CASSLTPATSTDTQYF,TGTGCCAGCAGCCTTACTCCGGCAACAAGCACAGATACGCAGTATTTT
-,TRBJ2-7,TRBV10-3,few,CAISPTHSYEQYF,TGTGCCATCAGCCCCACGCACTCCTACGAGCAGTACTTC
-,TRBJ2-3,TRBV11-2,many,CASSTSVNTQYF,TGTGCCAGCAGCACTAGTGTAAATACGCAGTATTTT
-,TRBJ1-1,TRBV4-3,once,CASSQEGGGGVEAFF,TGCGCCAGCAGCCAAGAGGGTGGGGGGGGAGTTGAAGCTTTCTTT
-,TRBJ1-6,TRBV20-1,few,CSARVGANSPLHF,TGCAGTGCTAGAGTAGGGGCAAATTCACCCCTCCACTTT
TRBD2,TRBJ2-7,TRBV6-5,-,CASSYSIGLAGTYEQYF,TGTGCCAGCAGTTACTCGATTGGACTAGCGGGGACCTACGAGCAGTACTTC
-,TRBJ2-3,TRBV18,many,CASSLGLHTDTQYF,TGTGCCAGCTCACTAGGACTGCACACAGATACGCAGTATTTT
TRBD2,TRBJ2-3,TRBV7-2,few,CASSTGGDDTQYF,TGTGCCAGCAGTACGGGAGGGGACGATACGCAGTATTTT